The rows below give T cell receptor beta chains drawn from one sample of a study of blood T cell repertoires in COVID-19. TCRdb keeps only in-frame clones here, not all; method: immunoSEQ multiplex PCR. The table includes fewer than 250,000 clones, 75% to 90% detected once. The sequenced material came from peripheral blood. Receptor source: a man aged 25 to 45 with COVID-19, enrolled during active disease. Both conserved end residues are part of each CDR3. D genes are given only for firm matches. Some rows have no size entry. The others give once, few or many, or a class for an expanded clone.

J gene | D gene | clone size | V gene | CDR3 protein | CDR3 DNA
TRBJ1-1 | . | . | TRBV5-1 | CASSLGTEHTEAFF | TGCGCCAGCAGCTTGGGGACAGAGCACACTGAAGCTTTCTTT
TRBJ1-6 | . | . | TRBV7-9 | CASRSRREIGSPLHF | TGTGCCAGCAGATCGAGGAGAGAGATTGGTTCACCCCTCCACTTT
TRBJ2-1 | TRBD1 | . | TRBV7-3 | CASSLMGQGFDEQFF | TGTGCCAGCAGCTTAATGGGACAGGGATTCGATGAGCAGTTCTTC
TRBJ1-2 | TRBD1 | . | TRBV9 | CASSETTGQGVYGYGYTF | TGTGCCAGCAGCGAAACCACGGGACAGGGGGTATACGGCTATGGCTACACCTTC
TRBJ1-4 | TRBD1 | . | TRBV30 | CAWSSGTGNNEKLFF | TGTGCCTGGAGTTCCGGGACAGGCAATAATGAAAAACTGTTTTTT
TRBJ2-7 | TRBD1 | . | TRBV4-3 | CASSQDAGQGTYEQYF | TGCGCCAGCAGCCAAGACGCAGGACAGGGCACCTACGAGCAGTACTTC
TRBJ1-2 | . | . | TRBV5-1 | CASSRDTNYGYTF | TGCGCCAGTTCCCGGGACACAAACTATGGCTACACCTTC
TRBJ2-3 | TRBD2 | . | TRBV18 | CASSQVKGLPGTDTQYF | TGTGCCAGCTCACAGGTGAAGGGACTACCAGGCACAGATACGCAGTATTTT
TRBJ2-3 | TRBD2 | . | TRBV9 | CASSVTSGRGTDTQYF | TGTGCCAGCAGCGTGACTAGCGGGAGAGGCACAGATACGCAGTATTTT
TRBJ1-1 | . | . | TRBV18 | CASSPASRGLNTEAFF | TGTGCCAGCTCACCAGCTTCACGAGGATTGAACACTGAAGCTTTCTTT
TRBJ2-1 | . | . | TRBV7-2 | CASSLGRRGTEQFF | TGTGCCAGCAGCTTAGGTCGAAGGGGGACTGAGCAGTTCTTC
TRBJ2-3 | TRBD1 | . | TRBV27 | CASSLMPGQRSTDTQYF | TGTGCCAGCAGTCTTATGCCGGGACAGCGGAGCACAGATACGCAGTATTTT
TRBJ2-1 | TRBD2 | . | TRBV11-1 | CASSWTSGSRDEQFF | TGTGCCAGCAGTTGGACTAGCGGGAGTAGGGATGAGCAGTTCTTC
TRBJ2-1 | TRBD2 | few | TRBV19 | CASSPLRPTSGRVNEQFF | TGTGCCAGTAGTCCGCTTCGGCCGACTAGCGGGAGAGTCAATGAGCAGTTCTTC
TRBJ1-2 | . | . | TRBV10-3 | CAISESETWDIINYGYTF | TGTGCCATCAGTGAGTCTGAGACGTGGGACATTATTAACTATGGCTACACCTTC
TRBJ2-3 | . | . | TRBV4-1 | CASSQVISSTDTQYF | TGCGCCAGCAGCCAAGTAATCAGTAGCACAGATACGCAGTATTTT
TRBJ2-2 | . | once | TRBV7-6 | CASSISGQGGGELFF | TGTGCCAGCAGCATATCGGGACAAGGAGGCGGGGAGCTGTTTTTT
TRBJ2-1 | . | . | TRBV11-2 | CASSLDWHEQFF | TGTGCCAGCAGCTTAGACTGGCATGAGCAGTTCTTC
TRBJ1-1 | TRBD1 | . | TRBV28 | CASSPNRGTTEAFF | TGTGCCAGCAGCCCCAACAGGGGGACAACTGAAGCTTTCTTT
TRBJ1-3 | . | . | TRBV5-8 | CASSFQQGNRNTIYF | TGTGCCAGCAGTTTTCAACAGGGTAATAGAAACACCATATATTTT
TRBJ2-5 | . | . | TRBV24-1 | CATSDPGTPSLETQYF | TGTGCCACCAGTGATCCTGGGACTCCAAGCTTAGAGACCCAGTACTTC
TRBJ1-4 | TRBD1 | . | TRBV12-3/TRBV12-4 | CANSPGQGTKLFF | TGTGCCAACAGTCCGGGACAGGGGACAAAACTGTTTTTT
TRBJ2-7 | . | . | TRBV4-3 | CASSQDFTTTFGEQYF | TGCGCCAGCAGCCAAGATTTTACGACAACCTTCGGCGAGCAGTACTTC
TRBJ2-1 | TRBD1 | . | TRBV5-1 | CASSSKDRNEQFF | TGCGCCAGCAGCTCGAAGGACAGGAATGAGCAGTTCTTC
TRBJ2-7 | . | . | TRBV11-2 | CASSLDRSSYEQYF | TGTGCCAGCAGCTTAGACAGAAGCTCCTACGAGCAGTACTTC
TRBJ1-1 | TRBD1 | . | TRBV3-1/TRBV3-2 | CASSAPGQAIMNTEAFF | TGTGCCAGCAGCGCCCCCGGACAGGCGATAATGAACACTGAAGCTTTCTTT
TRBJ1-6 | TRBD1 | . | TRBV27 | CASSRRGQNKGSYNSPLHF | TGTGCCAGCAGCCGCAGGGGACAGAACAAAGGCTCCTATAATTCACCCCTCCACTTT
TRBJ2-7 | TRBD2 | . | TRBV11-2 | CASSRLAGGFNYEQYF | TGTGCCAGCAGCCGACTAGCGGGAGGGTTTAACTACGAGCAGTACTTC
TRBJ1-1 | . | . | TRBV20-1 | CSASGVEAFF | TGCAGTGCATCAGGGGTAGAAGCTTTCTTT
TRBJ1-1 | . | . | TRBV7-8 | CASSPSLNTEAFF | TGTGCCAGCAGCCCTTCCCTCAACACTGAAGCTTTCTTT
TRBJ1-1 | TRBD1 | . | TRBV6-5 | CASKYRGLEDTEAFF | TGTGCCAGCAAGTACAGGGGGCTGGAGGACACTGAAGCTTTCTTT
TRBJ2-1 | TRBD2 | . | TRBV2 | CASGGLAEIYNEQFF | TGTGCCAGCGGAGGACTAGCGGAGATATACAATGAGCAGTTCTTC
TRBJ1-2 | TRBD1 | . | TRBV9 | CASTLGQGYGYTF | TGTGCCAGCACGCTCGGACAGGGCTATGGCTACACCTTC
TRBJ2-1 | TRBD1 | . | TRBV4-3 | CASSQQHTGTGEINEQFF | TGCGCCAGCAGCCAACAACACACCGGGACAGGAGAGATAAATGAGCAGTTCTTC
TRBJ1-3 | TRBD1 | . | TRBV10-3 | CAIKQGGAIYF | TGTGCCATCAAACAGGGGGGTGCCATATATTTT
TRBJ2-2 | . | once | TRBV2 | CASRQGTLNTGELFF | TGTGCCAGCAGACAAGGGACTTTAAACACCGGGGAGCTGTTTTTT
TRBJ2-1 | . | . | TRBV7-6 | CASTPGLYNEQFF | TGTGCCAGCACCCCTGGACTATACAATGAGCAGTTCTTC
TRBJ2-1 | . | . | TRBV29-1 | CSVEVPTGYYNEQFF | TGCAGCGTTGAAGTTCCGACAGGCTACTACAATGAGCAGTTCTTC
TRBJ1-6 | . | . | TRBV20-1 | CSASSGLSGNSPLHF | TGCAGTGCTAGTTCAGGGTTAAGTGGAAATTCACCCCTCCACTTT
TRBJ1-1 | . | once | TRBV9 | CASSTSTGVTEAFF | TGTGCCAGCAGCACGTCGACCGGGGTTACTGAAGCTTTCTTT
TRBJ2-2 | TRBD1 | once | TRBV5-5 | CASSLRQGVTGELFF | TGTGCCAGCAGCTTAAGGCAGGGGGTAACCGGGGAGCTGTTTTTT
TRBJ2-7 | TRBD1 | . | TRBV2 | CASRGTGSDEQYF | TGTGCCAGCAGAGGGACAGGGTCAGACGAGCAGTACTTC
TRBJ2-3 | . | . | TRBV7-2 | CASSPVDYTDTQYF | TGTGCCAGCAGCCCCGTGGACTACACAGATACGCAGTATTTT
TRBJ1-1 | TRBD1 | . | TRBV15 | CATSAGQGMNTEAFF | TGTGCCACCAGCGCGGGACAGGGAATGAACACTGAAGCTTTCTTT
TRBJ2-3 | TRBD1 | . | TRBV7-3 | CASTFTGQTTDTQYF | TGTGCCAGCACCTTTACGGGACAGACCACAGATACGCAGTATTTT
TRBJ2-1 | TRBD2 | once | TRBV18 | CASSPSGSGNNEQFF | TGTGCCAGCTCACCGAGCGGGAGCGGCAACAATGAGCAGTTCTTC
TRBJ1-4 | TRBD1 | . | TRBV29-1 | CSVRTGGHSTNEKLFF | TGCAGCGTTAGGACAGGGGGCCACTCAACTAATGAAAAACTGTTTTTT
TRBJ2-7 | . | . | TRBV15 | CATSTEYWGDEQYF | TGTGCCACCAGCACTGAATATTGGGGGGACGAGCAGTACTTC